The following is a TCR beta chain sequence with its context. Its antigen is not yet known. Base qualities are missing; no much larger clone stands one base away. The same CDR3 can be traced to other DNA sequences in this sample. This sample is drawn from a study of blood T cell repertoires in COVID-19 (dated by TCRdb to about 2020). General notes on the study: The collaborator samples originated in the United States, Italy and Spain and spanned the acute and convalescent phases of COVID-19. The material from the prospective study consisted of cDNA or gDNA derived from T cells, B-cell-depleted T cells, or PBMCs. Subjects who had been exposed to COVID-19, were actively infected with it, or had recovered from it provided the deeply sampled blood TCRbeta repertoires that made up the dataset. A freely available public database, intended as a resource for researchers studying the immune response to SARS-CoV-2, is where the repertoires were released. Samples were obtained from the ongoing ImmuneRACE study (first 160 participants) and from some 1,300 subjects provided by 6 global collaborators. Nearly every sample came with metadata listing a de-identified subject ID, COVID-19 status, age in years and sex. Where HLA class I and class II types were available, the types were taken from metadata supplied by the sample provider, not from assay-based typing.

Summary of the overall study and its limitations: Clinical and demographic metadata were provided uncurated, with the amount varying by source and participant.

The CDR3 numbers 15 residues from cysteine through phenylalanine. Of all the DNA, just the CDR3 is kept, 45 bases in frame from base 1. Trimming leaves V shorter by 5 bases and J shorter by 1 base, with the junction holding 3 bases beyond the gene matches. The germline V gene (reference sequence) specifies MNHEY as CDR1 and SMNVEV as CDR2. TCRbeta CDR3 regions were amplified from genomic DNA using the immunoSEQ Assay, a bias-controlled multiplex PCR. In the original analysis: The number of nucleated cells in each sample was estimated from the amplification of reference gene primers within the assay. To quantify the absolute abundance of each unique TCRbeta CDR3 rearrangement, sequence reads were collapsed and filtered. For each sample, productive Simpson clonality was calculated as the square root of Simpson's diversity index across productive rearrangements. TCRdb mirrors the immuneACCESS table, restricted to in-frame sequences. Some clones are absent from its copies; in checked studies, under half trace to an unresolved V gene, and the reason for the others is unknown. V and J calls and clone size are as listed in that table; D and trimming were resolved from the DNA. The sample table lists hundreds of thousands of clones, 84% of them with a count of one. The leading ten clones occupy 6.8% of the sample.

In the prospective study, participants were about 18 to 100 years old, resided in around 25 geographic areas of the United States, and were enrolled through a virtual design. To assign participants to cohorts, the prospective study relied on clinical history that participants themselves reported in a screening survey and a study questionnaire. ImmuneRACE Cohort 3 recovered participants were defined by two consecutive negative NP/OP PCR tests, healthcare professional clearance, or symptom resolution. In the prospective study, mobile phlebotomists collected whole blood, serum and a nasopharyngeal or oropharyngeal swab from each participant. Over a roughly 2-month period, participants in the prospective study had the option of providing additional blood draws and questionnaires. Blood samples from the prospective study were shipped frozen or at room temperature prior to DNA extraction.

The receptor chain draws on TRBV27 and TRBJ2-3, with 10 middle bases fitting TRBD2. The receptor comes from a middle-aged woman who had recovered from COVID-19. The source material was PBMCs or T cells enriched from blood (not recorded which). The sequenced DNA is TGTGCCAGCAGTCCCCTAGCGGGAGGCACAGATACGCAGTATTTT. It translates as CASSPLAGGTDTQYF.